The 19 T cell receptor beta chains presented below share a single source sample, sequenced in a study of regulatory T cells in long-lasting Graves disease. Combining iRepertoire HTBI primers with Arm-PCR of CDR3 regions, the authors built TCR beta libraries. TCRdb fed the multiplex PCR reads into MiXCR, producing one record per CDR3 protein. Of 700,000 or so distinct CDR3 sequences in the sample, around 30% are singletons; the top ten hold 42%. Indicated time point: persistent/refractory GD, antithyroid drugs over 5 years with positive TRAb. PBMCs provided the RNA from which the TCR library was made. The sequences come from peripheral blood mononuclear cells (PBMCs), collected when the disease was refractory, from a patient treated with antithyroid drugs. These receptors were taken from a female donor with Graves disease.

This clonotype was detected many times. The chain joins TRBV20-1 to TRBJ1-2, with unresolved D. The germline V and J ends were trimmed by 5 bases and 8 bases, with 12 bases remaining between them. Germline CDR1 and CDR2: DFQATT and SNEGSKA (reference sequence). The CDR3 runs to 11 residues. The DNA for the CDR3 is TGCAGTGCTGAGAGACAAGAGGGCTACACCTTC. The encoded protein is CSAERQEGYTF.

This clonotype was recorded many times. This chain links TRBV12-3 or TRBV12-4 with TRBJ1-2; 8 bases are a match to TRBD1. V was clipped by 6 bases and J by 4 bases; unmatched bases: 10. This CDR3 has 15 residues. This chain's CDR3 is CASSSLGQASYGYTF. CDR3 DNA: TGTGCCAGCAGCTCTTTGGGACAGGCCTCCTATGGCTACACCTTC.

This clonotype was picked up many times. The chain uses TRBV28 and TRBJ1-4, with D unclear. Between the trimmed V and J ends, which lost 3 bases and 5 bases, there was a span of 19 bases. CDR1 and CDR2 from the germline V gene are MDHEN and SYDVKM. This CDR3 spans 17 amino acids. In DNA form, the CDR3 reads TGTGCCAGCAGTTTCCCGGACGTTCGTCCTGGGAATGAAAAACTGTTTTTT. Amino acids: CASSFPDVRPGNEKLFF.

The chain links TRBV12-3 or TRBV12-4 to TRBJ2-7, with D tentatively TRBD1 or TRBD2 (5 bases each). V shed 3 bases and J shed 3 bases, with 21 bases lying between them. The CDR3 extends over 17 amino acids. In DNA, the CDR3 is TGTGCCAGCAGTTTTAGTCGTACCGGGGCTATAATCTACGAGCAGTACTTC. Translating gives CASSFSRTGAIIYEQYF.

The rearrangement uses TRBV7-3 and TRBJ2-7; D is possibly TRBD1 (5 bases). Germline V gene sequence: CDR1 SGHTA, CDR2 FQGTGA. Between the trimmed V and J ends, which lost 5 bases and 4 bases, there was a span of 21 bases. This CDR3 spans 16 amino acids. CDR3 DNA sequence: TGTGCCAGCAGCCAAGATTGGGGCGGCCACCTTTACGAGCAGTACTTC. Translating gives CASSQDWGGHLYEQYF.

This chain links TRBV29-1 with TRBJ1-1, with D unclear. This CDR3 has 13 amino acids. The germline V gene has CDR1 SQVTM and CDR2 ANQGSEA. V lost 5 bases, J lost 1 base, and 11 bases lay in between. The CDR3 is CSVWLRTNTEAFF. The CDR3 nucleotides are TGCAGCGTTTGGCTCCGGACGAACACTGAAGCTTTCTTT.

The genes are TRBV29-1 and TRBJ2-4; D may correspond to TRBD1 or TRBD2 (5 bases each). The V end lost 6 bases, the J end lost 6 bases, and 15 bases lay between the germline ends. The length of the CDR3 is 13 residues. Per germline, CDR1 SQVTM and CDR2 ANQGSEA. The CDR3 DNA sequence: TGCAGCGTCCAGATATTGGGACGAAACATTCAGTACTTC. Encoded protein: CSVQILGRNIQYF.

A few counts support this clonotype. V and J are TRBV6-1 and TRBJ2-5, with D perhaps TRBD2 (6 bases). Trimming removed 5 bases at V and 5 bases at J, with 21 bases between. The germline V gene has CDR1 MNHNS and CDR2 SASEGT. The CDR3 sequence is 16 residues long. Here the CDR3 reads CASSPVRGISRETQYF. The CDR3 DNA reads as TGTGCCAGCAGTCCGGTTCGGGGGATCTCGCGGGAGACCCAGTACTTC.

This clonotype occurred many times. The V gene is TRBV3-1, the J gene TRBJ1-6; the D gene is possibly TRBD1 (6 bases). The CDR3 loop spans 14 amino acids. Trimming cost V 4 bases and J 10 bases, with 14 bases left between them. Germline V gene sequence: CDR1 LGHDT, CDR2 YNNKEL (reference sequence). The CDR3 bases are TGTGCCAGCAGCCGTGTGGACAGTGGGTCACCCCTCCACTTT. This codes for CASSRVDSGSPLHF.

The chain recombines TRBV6-1 with TRBJ1-6; TRBD1 matches at 7 bases. This CDR3 is built from 16 residues. Germline CDR1 is MNHNS and CDR2 is SASEGT. V lost 4 bases, J lost 6 bases, and 9 bases stayed unmatched. The CDR3 region has the DNA TGTGCCAGCAGTGGATACAGGGGAGACCCTAATTCACCCCTCCACTTT. Protein product: CASSGYRGDPNSPLHF.

This clonotype came up a few times. CDR3 in DNA: TGTGCTAGTGGTTTGGGGGCGGGAGTCAGCGAGCAGTACTTC. Amino acid sequence: CASGLGAGVSEQYF. The V gene is TRBV12-5, the J gene TRBJ2-7; TRBD2 aligns across 7 bases. Germline CDR1 reads LGHNT; CDR2 reads FRNRAP. The CDR3 is 14 amino acids. The V gene end was trimmed by 1 base and the J gene end by 6 bases; junction bases not matched to a gene: 6.

In the case of this clonotype: This clone may be a read error of a much larger clone one base away. The V call is TRBV2, the J call TRBJ2-2, with 8 bases matching TRBD1. The V segment lost 8 bases and the J segment 4 bases; nucleotides outside the gene matches: 9. Germline V gives CDR1 SNHLY, CDR2 FYNNEI. This CDR3 spans 15 amino acids. The CDR3 sequence: CASHPGGFSTGELFF. The CDR3 bases are TGTGCCAGCCATCCAGGGGGCTTCAGCACCGGGGAGCTGTTTTTT.

At least ten counts were recorded for this clonotype. A much more abundant neighbour one base away suggests this may be a read error. CDR3 in amino acids: CASSLGDEQYF. CDR3 DNA sequence: TGTGCCAGCAGCTTAGGGGACGAGCAGTACTTC. The chain recombines TRBV11-2 with TRBJ2-7, with D uncertain. From germline, CDR1 is SGHAT and CDR2 FQNNGV. The CDR3 consists of 11 residues. V lost 1 base and J lost 5, with 3 bases in between.

This clonotype was detected only a few times. The chain employs TRBV5-1 and TRBJ1-5; no firm D call. This CDR3 has 14 residues. CDR1 and CDR2 (germline): SGHRS, YFSETQ. Trimming pared 3 bases from V and 4 bases from J, leaving 11 bases between. The CDR3 here is CASSWEGGNQPQHF. CDR3 nucleotides: TGCGCCAGCAGCTGGGAGGGAGGGAATCAGCCCCAGCATTTT.

This clonotype occurred a few times. The chain recombines TRBV11-2 with TRBJ2-1; no clear D. The CDR3 runs to 13 residues. Germline CDR1 reads SGHAT; CDR2 reads FQNNGV. V was trimmed by 5 bases and J by 6 bases, leaving 11 bases between them. In DNA, the CDR3 is TGTGCCAGCAGCCAGATGAGCGTCAATGAGCAGTTCTTC. Its translation is CASSQMSVNEQFF. Full variable domain (remainder filled in from reference TRBV11-2 and TRBJ2-1): EAGVAQSPRYKIIEKRQSVAFWCNPISGHATLYWYQQILGQGPKLLIQFQNNGVVDDSQLPKDRFSAERLKGVDSTLKIQPAKLEDSAVYLCASSQMSVNEQFFGPGTRLTVL.

This chain links TRBV28 with TRBJ1-6; D uncertain. V lost 2 bases to trimming and J lost 0 bases, with 8 bases between them. The germline V gene encodes CDR1 MDHEN and CDR2 SYDVKM. The CDR3 extends over 16 amino acids. The CDR3 nucleotides read TGTGCCAGCAGTTTAACCCGGAGCTCCTATAATTCACCCCTCCACTTT. Its translation is CASSLTRSSYNSPLHF.

This clonotype was seen a few times. V gene TRBV12-3 or TRBV12-4 combines with J gene TRBJ1-4; D gene unclear. Between the trimmed V and J ends, which lost 5 bases and 7 bases, there was a span of 14 bases. The CDR3 length is 14 residues. For the CDR3, the DNA is TGTGCCAGCAGTGCAACGTCTGGAGGTGAAAAACTGTTTTTT. This gives the protein CASSATSGGEKLFF.

This clonotype turned up a few times. The chain carries TRBV5-1 and TRBJ1-2; D is uncertain. With 2 bases removed from V and 1 base from J, the gap between germline ends came to 18 bases. This CDR3 is 17 amino acids long. The germline CDR1 and CDR2 sequences are SGHRS and YFSETQ. The CDR3 region is CASSLQTPGRSNYGYTF. As DNA, the CDR3 is TGCGCCAGCAGCTTACAAACCCCTGGACGGAGTAACTATGGCTACACCTTC. Supplemented by reference TRBV5-1 and TRBJ1-2, the full variable domain reads KAGVTQTPRYLIKTRGQQVTLSCSPISGHRSVSWYQQTPGQGLQFLFEYFSETQRNKGNFPGRFSGRQFSNSRSEMNVSTLELGDSALYLCASSLQTPGRSNYGYTFGSGTRLTVV.

This clonotype was recorded a few times. V gene TRBV20-1 combines with J gene TRBJ1-2; D ambiguous. V lost 0 bases and J lost 6, with 14 bases in between. The CDR3 extends over 14 amino acids. Germline V gene data show CDR1 as DFQATT and CDR2 as SNEGSKA (reference sequence). DNA for the CDR3: TGCAGTGCTAGAGAACCGGGATCGGGCCATGGCTACACCTTC. This gives the protein CSAREPGSGHGYTF.